This T cell receptor (beta chain) was documented in a study of shared clonotypes between healthy human individuals. Overall study results and limits: Among a few donors, 4.5% to 5.5% of naive CD4 clonotypes were found in common.

Per germline, CDR1 SGHRS and CDR2 YFSETQ. This CDR3 is built from 15 residues. V was shortened by 4 bases and J by 4 bases, with 15 bases between the two germline ends. With regard to this clone: The antigen remains unidentified.

The input for sorted-subset replicate PCRs was about 200 ng DNA, about 29,000 T cell genomes. TCRdb's table, derived via immunoSEQ multiplex PCR, lists solely in-frame clones and lacks some. This sample has about 120,000 clones, with 68% found just once. The sequencing input was memory CD8+ T cells sorted from blood. Subset reported: CD45RO+ cells pooled with CCR7-negative TemRA cells. The rearrangement joins TRBV5-1 to TRBJ1-3; D is uncertain. The sequence was obtained from a woman in her thirties in good health. CDR3 amino acids: CASSLGNEGGNTIYF. The CDR3 DNA reads as TGCGCCAGCAGCCTGGGCAATGAAGGAGGAAACACCATATATTTT.